Below are 21 T cell receptor beta chains sequenced from a single sample in a study of T-cell reconstitution after alpha-beta-depleted transplantation in children. A library of TCRbeta sequences, prepared with unique molecular identifiers, was generated. MiXCR, run by TCRdb on the PCR reads, gives a single entry per CDR3 protein. Of about 120,000 distinct CDR3 sequences listed, under 25% are singletons. The sample here was PBMCs, mostly from graft donor cells, taken 180 days after TCRalphabeta/CD19-depleted stem cell transplant. The source is a male patient aged 2-10 years who had a stem cell transplant for chronic granulomatous disease, so the T cells may come from the graft donor.

In its sample, this clonotype was seen a few times. The chain links TRBV28 to TRBJ1-1; TRBD1 is a possible D gene (5 bases). V lost 5 bases and J lost 4, with 17 bases in between. Germline V gene data show CDR1 as MDHEN and CDR2 as SYDVKM. This CDR3 has 15 amino acids. The CDR3 region is CASSGGGSWTTEAFF. The CDR3, as DNA: TGTGCCAGCAGTGGGGGAGGGAGTTGGACCACTGAAGCTTTCTTT. Variable domain in full (rest from reference TRBV28 and TRBJ1-1): DVKVTQSSRYLVKRTGEKVFLECVQDMDHENMFWYRQDPGLGLRLIYFSYDVKMKEKGDIPEGYSVSREKKERFSLILESASTNQTSMYLCASSGGGSWTTEAFFGQGTRLTVV.

In this sample, this clonotype turned up many times. This chain links TRBV5-1 with TRBJ2-7, with 9 positions matching TRBD1. The CDR3 runs to 16 residues. With 0 bases clipped from V and 3 bases from J, the junction kept 7 bases outside the gene matches. Germline V gives CDR1 SGHRS, CDR2 YFSETQ. CDR3 DNA: TGCGCCAGCAGCTTGGGCCCCGGGACAGGGCTCTACGAGCAGTACTTC. Protein product: CASSLGPGTGLYEQYF. The complete variable domain, with remaining parts taken from reference TRBV5-1 and TRBJ2-7, reads KAGVTQTPRYLIKTRGQQVTLSCSPISGHRSVSWYQQTPGQGLQFLFEYFSETQRNKGNFPGRFSGRQFSNSRSEMNVSTLELGDSALYLCASSLGPGTGLYEQYFGPGTRLTVT.

V gene TRBV10-3 combines with J gene TRBJ2-1, with D tentatively TRBD2 (5 bases). The V end lost 6 bases, the J end lost 8 bases, and 11 bases lay between the germline ends. The CDR3 loop spans 12 amino acids. CDR1 and CDR2 from the germline V gene are ENHRY and SYGVKD. CDR3 protein: CAIRDSVDEQFF. As DNA, the CDR3 is TGTGCCATCAGGGACTCTGTGGATGAGCAGTTCTTC.

The rearrangement links TRBV9 to TRBJ2-5; either TRBD1 or TRBD2 may fit D (5 bases each). Trimming took off 1 base at V and 1 base at J, with 8 bases between the two ends. The germline CDR1 and CDR2 sequences are SGDLS and YYNGEE. This CDR3 region has 14 residues. The CDR3 DNA follows: TGTGCCAGCAGCGTATCAGGGAGCCAAGAGACCCAGTACTTC. Protein product: CASSVSGSQETQYF.

The rearrangement joins TRBV12-3 or TRBV12-4 to TRBJ2-7; the D gene is possibly TRBD2 (5 bases). The CDR3 covers 13 residues. V lost 3 bases and J lost 2, with 8 bases in between. This CDR3 is CASSFEGPYEQYF. CDR3 DNA: TGTGCCAGCAGTTTTGAGGGTCCCTACGAGCAGTACTTC.

This chain uses TRBV10-3 with TRBJ2-5; D is undetermined. V lost 8 bases and J lost 4, with 8 bases in between. CDR3 size: 11 residues. Germline loops: CDR1 ENHRY, CDR2 SYGVKD. This CDR3 reads CAIASGETQYF. CDR3 DNA sequence: TGTGCCATCGCTAGTGGAGAGACCCAGTACTTC.

This clonotype has only a few counts. The chain combines TRBV9 with TRBJ2-1; D assignment may be TRBD1 or TRBD2 (6 bases each). CDR3 size: 17 residues. The germline V gene encodes CDR1 SGDLS and CDR2 YYNGEE. V was shortened by 0 bases and J by 13 bases, with 26 bases between the two germline ends. The CDR3 spells CASSVEPMGTQGLSQFF. CDR3 coding DNA: TGTGCCAGCAGCGTAGAGCCAATGGGCACACAGGGACTCTCCCAGTTCTTC.

This clonotype was counted only a few times. The chain's CDR3 is CASKSGSSYNEQFF. The DNA for the CDR3 is TGCGCCAGCAAATCGGGTTCATCCTACAATGAGCAGTTCTTC. The chain links TRBV10-1 to TRBJ2-1; D gene ambiguous. Germline V gene sequence: CDR1 WNHNN, CDR2 SYGVQD (reference sequence). The CDR3 is made up of 14 amino acids. V lost 7 bases and J 1 base, leaving 11 bases between the germline ends.

In this sample, this clonotype turned up many times. The chain carries TRBV12-3 or TRBV12-4 and TRBJ2-2; D ambiguous. Trimming cost V 7 bases and J 0 bases, with 15 bases left between them. CDR3 size: 16 residues. CDR3 sequence (DNA): TGTGCCAGCAACCTCGCCGGGTCTTCGAACACCGGGGAGCTGTTTTTT. Amino acid sequence: CASNLAGSSNTGELFF.

The table lists this clonotype with many counts. The chain carries TRBV4-1 and TRBJ2-3; D uncertain. The V gene lost 1 base and the J gene lost 2 bases, with 7 bases spanning the gap. This CDR3 is 14 amino acids long. Germline CDR1 is MGHRA and CDR2 is YSYEKL. The CDR3 DNA follows: TGCGCCAGCAGCCAAGTACATTACACAGATACGCAGTATTTT. As protein: CASSQVHYTDTQYF.

The chain employs TRBV27 and TRBJ1-6; D is uncertain. V gave up 5 bases and J gave up 10 bases, with 12 bases separating them. The CDR3 runs 13 residues. Germline V gene sequence: CDR1 MNHEY, CDR2 SMNVEV (reference sequence). CDR3 in DNA: TGTGCCAGCAGTAGTAGGGTCGGATCACCCCTCCACTTT. Encoded protein: CASSSRVGSPLHF.

This chain links TRBV5-1 with TRBJ1-1; D not resolved. Trimming took off 5 bases at V and 1 base at J, with 15 bases between the two ends. Per germline, CDR1 SGHRS and CDR2 YFSETQ. The CDR3 covers 15 residues. The CDR3 loop is CASRRNPWGNTEAFF. CDR3 coding DNA: TGCGCCAGCAGGCGAAACCCATGGGGGAACACTGAAGCTTTCTTT. Full variable domain (rest looked up from reference TRBV5-1 and TRBJ1-1): KAGVTQTPRYLIKTRGQQVTLSCSPISGHRSVSWYQQTPGQGLQFLFEYFSETQRNKGNFPGRFSGRQFSNSRSEMNVSTLELGDSALYLCASRRNPWGNTEAFFGQGTRLTVV.

This chain uses TRBV5-1 with TRBJ1-1, with D perhaps TRBD1 (6 bases). V lost 6 bases and J lost 0, with 18 bases in between. Germline lookup yields CDR1 SGHRS and CDR2 YFSETQ. The CDR3 runs 16 residues. The CDR3 loop reads CASKPPGQTMNTEAFF. The CDR3 DNA sequence: TGCGCCAGCAAACCTCCGGGACAAACCATGAACACTGAAGCTTTCTTT.

This clonotype came up many times. The V gene is TRBV29-1, the J gene TRBJ2-7; D is perhaps TRBD2 (6 bases). Trimming stripped 1 base from V and 4 bases from J, with 8 bases between. From germline, CDR1 is SQVTM and CDR2 ANQGSEA. This CDR3 comprises 12 residues. The CDR3, as DNA: TGCAGCGTTGAAGTGGGACTGTACGAGCAGTACTTC. Its translation is CSVEVGLYEQYF.

The chain combines TRBV4-2 with TRBJ2-1; 7 bases fit TRBD1. The CDR3 extends over 16 amino acids. V lost 3 bases to trimming and J lost 4 bases; unmatched junction nucleotides: 9. From germline, CDR1 is LGHNA and CDR2 YNFKEQ. The CDR3 reads CASSQDLRTGYNEQFF. Here the CDR3 DNA reads TGTGCCAGCAGCCAGGACCTTAGGACAGGTTACAATGAGCAGTTCTTC.

Ten or more counts support this clonotype. The chain links TRBV7-2 to TRBJ2-3; the D gene is possibly TRBD2 (5 bases). The CDR3 totals 12 residues. Germline CDR1 is SGHTA and CDR2 is FQGNSA. V lost 5 bases, J lost 3 bases, and 6 bases lay in between. This chain's CDR3 is CASSRGTDTQYF. The CDR3 bases are TGTGCCAGCAGCCGAGGGACAGATACGCAGTATTTT.

There are a few counts of this clonotype. V usage is TRBV6-5 and J usage is TRBJ2-5; 7 nucleotides align to TRBD2. With 4 bases clipped from V and 5 bases from J, the junction kept 4 bases outside the gene matches. CDR3 length: 13 residues. The germline CDR1 and CDR2 sequences are MNHEY and SVGAGI. CDR3 in DNA: TGTGCCAGCAGTTCATGGGGGGGGGAGACCCAGTACTTC. Translated, it gives CASSSWGGETQYF.

The chain has TRBV12-3 or TRBV12-4 and TRBJ2-5; 9 nucleotides match TRBD1. The CDR3 spans 14 residues. V was pared by 3 bases and J by 4 bases, with 3 bases of the junction left unmatched. The CDR3 DNA follows: TGTGCCAGCAGTTTCGACAGGGGGGGAGAGACCCAGTACTTC. This codes for CASSFDRGGETQYF.

The J gene is TRBJ2-7, the V gene TRBV5-6, with D possibly matching TRBD2 (5 bases). The V end lost 0 bases, the J end lost 2 bases, and 15 bases lay between the germline ends. Germline V gives CDR1 SGHDT, CDR2 YYEEEE. CDR3 length: 16 residues. This chain's CDR3 is CASSLDGGGRTYEQYF. The CDR3 coding sequence is TGTGCCAGCAGCTTGGATGGCGGAGGAAGGACCTACGAGCAGTACTTC.

This clonotype was seen at least ten times. The chain employs TRBV4-1 and TRBJ1-5; TRBD1 matches at 8 bases. Trimming removed 0 bases from V and 9 bases from J; junction bases left unmatched: 7. Germline lookup yields CDR1 MGHRA and CDR2 YSYEKL. This CDR3 has 15 residues. As DNA, the CDR3 is TGCGCCAGCAGCCAAGATGTGCAGGGGGCTGCGCCCCAGCATTTT. Protein: CASSQDVQGAAPQHF.

This clonotype was seen a few times. The gene calls are TRBV12-3 or TRBV12-4 and TRBJ2-7, with 11 nucleotides matching TRBD2. J gave up 4 bases and V 5 bases, and 7 bases lay outside the gene matches. The CDR3 runs to 15 residues. The CDR3 reads CASSLTGTSGYEQYF. CDR3 DNA sequence: TGTGCCAGCAGTCTCACCGGGACTAGCGGTTACGAGCAGTACTTC.